This T cell receptor (beta chain) was sequenced for a study of T cell changes during pregnancy in multiple sclerosis. Assay used: immunoSEQ multiplex PCR; TCRdb lists only in-frame clones, some missing. The sample holds around 19,000 clones, 70% to 90% seen once. This clone was detected a few times. Sequenced material: CD8+ T cells from peripheral blood mononuclear cells, taken after pregnancy. This receptor was taken from a female donor with multiple sclerosis, enrolled in a pregnancy study.

The CDR3 DNA reads as TGCAGCGTTGGGACAGGGGATTATGGTGAGCAGTTCTTC. This sequence encodes CSVGTGDYGEQFF. The rearrangement links TRBV29-1 to TRBJ2-1; TRBD1 matches at 9 bases. J was trimmed by 9 bases and V by 4 bases; bases with no gene match: 7. The CDR3 is 13 residues long. Germline V gene data show CDR1 as SQVTM and CDR2 as ANQGSEA.